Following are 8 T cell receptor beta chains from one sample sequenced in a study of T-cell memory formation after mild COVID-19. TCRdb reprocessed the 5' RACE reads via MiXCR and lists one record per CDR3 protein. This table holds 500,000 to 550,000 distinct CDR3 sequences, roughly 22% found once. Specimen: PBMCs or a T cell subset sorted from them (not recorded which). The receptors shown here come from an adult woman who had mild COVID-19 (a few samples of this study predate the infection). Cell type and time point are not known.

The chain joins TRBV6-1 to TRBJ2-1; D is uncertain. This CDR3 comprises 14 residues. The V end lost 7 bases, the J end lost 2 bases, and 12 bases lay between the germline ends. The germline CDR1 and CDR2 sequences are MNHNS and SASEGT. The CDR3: CASIKGTPYNEQFF. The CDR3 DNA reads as TGTGCCAGCATAAAGGGTACCCCCTACAATGAGCAGTTCTTC.

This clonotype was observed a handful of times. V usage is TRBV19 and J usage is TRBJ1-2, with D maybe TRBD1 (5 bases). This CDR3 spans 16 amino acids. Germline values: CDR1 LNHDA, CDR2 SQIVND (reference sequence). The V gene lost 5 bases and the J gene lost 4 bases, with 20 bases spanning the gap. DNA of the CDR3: TGTGCCAGTAGTCCCCTGGGTGTCAGGGCCGGCTATGGCTACACCTTC. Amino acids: CASSPLGVRAGYGYTF.

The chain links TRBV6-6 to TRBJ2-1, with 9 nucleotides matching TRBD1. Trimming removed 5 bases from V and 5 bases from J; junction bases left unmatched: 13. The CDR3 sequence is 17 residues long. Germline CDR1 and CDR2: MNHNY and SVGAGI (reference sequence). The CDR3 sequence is CASSAKPRTGVHNEQFF. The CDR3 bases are TGTGCCAGCAGTGCTAAACCCCGGACAGGGGTACACAATGAGCAGTTCTTC.

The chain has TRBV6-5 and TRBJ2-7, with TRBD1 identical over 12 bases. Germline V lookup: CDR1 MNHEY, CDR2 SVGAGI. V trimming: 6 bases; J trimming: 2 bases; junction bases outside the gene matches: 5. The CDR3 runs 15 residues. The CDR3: CASRPGQGAPYEQYF. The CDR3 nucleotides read TGTGCCAGCAGACCGGGACAGGGGGCCCCCTACGAGCAGTACTTC.

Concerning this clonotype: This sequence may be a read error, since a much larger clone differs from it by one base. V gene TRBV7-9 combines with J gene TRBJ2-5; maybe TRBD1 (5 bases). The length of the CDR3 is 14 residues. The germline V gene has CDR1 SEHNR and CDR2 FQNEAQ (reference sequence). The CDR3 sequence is CDSSLVRGRGTQYF. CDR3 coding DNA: TGTGACAGCAGCTTAGTGCGAGGAAGGGGGACCCAGTACTTC.

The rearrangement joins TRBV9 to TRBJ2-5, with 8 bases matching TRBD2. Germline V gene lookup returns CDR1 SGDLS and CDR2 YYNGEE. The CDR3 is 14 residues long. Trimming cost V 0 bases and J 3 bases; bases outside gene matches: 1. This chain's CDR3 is CASSVELAEETQYF. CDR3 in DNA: TGTGCCAGCAGCGTAGAACTAGCGGAAGAGACCCAGTACTTC.

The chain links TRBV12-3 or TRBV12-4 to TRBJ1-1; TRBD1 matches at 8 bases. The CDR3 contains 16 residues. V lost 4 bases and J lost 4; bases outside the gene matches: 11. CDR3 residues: CASSSGQGAGSTEAFF. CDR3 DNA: TGTGCCAGCAGTTCCGGACAGGGAGCGGGAAGCACTGAAGCTTTCTTT.

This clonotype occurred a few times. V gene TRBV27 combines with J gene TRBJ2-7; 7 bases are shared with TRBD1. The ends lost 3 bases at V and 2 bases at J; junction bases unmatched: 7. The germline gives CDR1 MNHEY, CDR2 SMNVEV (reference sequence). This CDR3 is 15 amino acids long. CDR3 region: CASSFPDRVTYEQYF. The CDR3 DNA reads TGTGCCAGCAGTTTTCCCGACAGGGTCACCTACGAGCAGTACTTC.